This T cell receptor beta chain comes out of a study of T cell changes during pregnancy in multiple sclerosis. Germline V gene data show CDR1 as LNHDA and CDR2 as SQIVND (reference sequence). The CDR3 contains 16 residues. V lost 5 bases and J lost 4; bases outside the gene matches: 10. Here immunoSEQ multiplex PCR was the method, and the copy in TCRdb shows in-frame clones only, minus some. The sample includes around 38,000 clones, approximately 92% of them seen just once. Sequencing used CD4+ T cells from peripheral blood mononuclear cells, obtained in the third trimester of pregnancy. The clonotype was recovered from a female donor in good health, enrolled as a control in a pregnancy study. The V and J genes are TRBV19 and TRBJ2-3; 9 bases align to TRBD2. DNA for the CDR3: TGTGCCAGTAGTTTCCGTAGTAGCGGGGGTTCAGATACGCAGTATTTT. The encoded protein is CASSFRSSGGSDTQYF.